The 10 T cell receptor beta chains in this list originate from one sample, sequenced in a study of OX40 agonist ivuxolimab in advanced cancers. Assay: immunoSEQ multiplex PCR; the TCRdb copy retains only in-frame clones and omits some. Of tens of thousands of clones in the sample, around 77% were seen once. The starting material was CD4+ or CD8+ T cells sorted from blood, obtained in a trial of the OX40 agonist ivuxolimab. The source of these receptors is an adult with an advanced solid tumor such as melanoma, head and neck, liver or kidney cancer.

The J gene is TRBJ2-3, the V gene TRBV7-6; unclear D gene. The V gene lost 5 bases and the J gene lost 0 bases, with 12 bases spanning the gap. This CDR3 has 15 residues. Germline CDR1 SGHVS, CDR2 FNYEAQ. The CDR3 DNA sequence: TGTGCCAGCAGCCTCTCTACTACTAGCACAGATACGCAGTATTTT. Its protein product is CASSLSTTSTDTQYF.

The table lists this clone with a few counts. The chain couples TRBV30 to TRBJ1-2; D ambiguous. V was trimmed by 7 bases and J by 8 bases, leaving 11 bases between them. The CDR3 is made up of 10 amino acids. Germline CDR1 GTSNPN, CDR2 SVGIG (reference sequence). The CDR3 reads CASGPGGYTF. CDR3 DNA sequence: TGTGCCTCCGGGCCTGGGGGCTACACCTTC.

In its sample, this clone is medium-sized. The V call is TRBV28, the J call TRBJ1-2; D is unresolved. Germline V CDR1 and CDR2: MDHEN, SYDVKM. The V gene lost 3 bases and the J gene lost 5 bases, with 4 bases spanning the gap. The length of the CDR3 is 11 residues. DNA for the CDR3: TGTGCCAGCAGTTTTGAGTATGGCTACACCTTC. Translated: CASSFEYGYTF.

The chain uses TRBV7-2 and TRBJ2-5, with 8 nucleotides matching TRBD2. The germline gives CDR1 SGHTA, CDR2 FQGNSA. The CDR3 is 16 residues long. V was clipped by 5 bases and J by 5 bases; unmatched bases: 13. This CDR3 is CASSPDFAGGSETQYF. The CDR3 region has the DNA TGTGCCAGCAGCCCTGACTTCGCGGGAGGCTCGGAGACCCAGTACTTC.

The CDR3 nucleotides are TGTGCCAGCAGCTTAGAACCGGGAGGGCCGGGTAGAAACGAGCAGTACTTC. Translating gives CASSLEPGGPGRNEQYF. The chain combines TRBV11-2 with TRBJ2-7; 8 nucleotides match TRBD2. Germline CDR1 is SGHAT and CDR2 is FQNNGV. The CDR3 totals 17 residues. V shed 0 bases, J shed 5 bases, and the junction held 12 bases outside the gene matches.

This chain links TRBV28 with TRBJ2-3; D uncertain. V dropped 8 bases and J dropped 7 bases, with 16 bases sitting between them. This CDR3 has 13 residues. Germline loops: CDR1 MDHEN, CDR2 SYDVKM. DNA for the CDR3: TGTGCCAGCGTTTCCGCGCTTCCTAATACGCAGTATTTT. This codes for CASVSALPNTQYF.

The chain employs TRBV10-2 and TRBJ2-7; D might be TRBD1 (6 bases). Germline V lookup: CDR1 WSHSY, CDR2 SAAADI. V shed 5 bases and J shed 1 base, with 18 bases lying between them. The CDR3 is made up of 16 amino acids. CDR3 nucleotide sequence: TGCGCCAGCAGTACCAGACAGGATGAAAGGTCCTACGAGCAGTACTTC. It translates to CASSTRQDERSYEQYF.

The chain combines TRBV2 with TRBJ2-5; 7 nucleotides line up with TRBD1. The germline V gene encodes CDR1 SNHLY and CDR2 FYNNEI. The CDR3 runs 14 residues. Trimming cost V 6 bases and J 5 bases; bases outside gene matches: 9. CDR3 bases: TGTGCCAGCAGGGTGGGCAGGGGGATGGAGACCCAGTACTTC. As protein: CASRVGRGMETQYF. The full variable domain, completed using reference TRBV2 and TRBJ2-5, is EPEVTQTPSHQVTQMGQEVILRCVPISNHLYFYWYRQILGQKVEFLVSFYNNEISEKSEIFDDQFSVERPDGSNFTLKIRSTKLEDSAMYFCASRVGRGMETQYFGPGTRLLVL.

The CDR3: CASSLDSGTLNEQFF. The CDR3 DNA reads TGTGCCAGCAGCTTGGACTCCGGGACGCTGAATGAGCAGTTCTTC. V is TRBV5-8 and J is TRBJ2-1; D possibly uses TRBD1 or TRBD2 (5 bases each). The V gene's germline CDR1 is SGHTS and CDR2 YDEGEE. CDR3 size: 15 residues. V shed 0 bases and J shed 7 bases, with 14 bases lying between them.

CDR3 coding DNA: TGTGCCAGCAGTTTTGGAGGGGGACTCACAGATACGCAGTATTTT. It translates to CASSFGGGLTDTQYF. The chain recombines TRBV28 with TRBJ2-3; either TRBD1 or TRBD2 may fit D (6 bases each). The CDR3 has 15 residues. Germline CDR1 MDHEN, CDR2 SYDVKM. V lost 3 bases and J lost 2, with 12 bases in between.